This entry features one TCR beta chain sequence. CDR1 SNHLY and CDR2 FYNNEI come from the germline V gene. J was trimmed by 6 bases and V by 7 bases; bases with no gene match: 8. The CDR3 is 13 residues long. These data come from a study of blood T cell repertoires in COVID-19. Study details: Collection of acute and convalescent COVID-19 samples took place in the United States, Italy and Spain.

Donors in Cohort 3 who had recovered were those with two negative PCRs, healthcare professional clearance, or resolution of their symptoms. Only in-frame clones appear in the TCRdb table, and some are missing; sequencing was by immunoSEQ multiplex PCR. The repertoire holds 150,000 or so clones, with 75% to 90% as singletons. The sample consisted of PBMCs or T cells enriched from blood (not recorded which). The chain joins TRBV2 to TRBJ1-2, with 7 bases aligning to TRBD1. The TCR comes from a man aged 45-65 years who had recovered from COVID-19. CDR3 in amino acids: CASTPTGTNGYTF. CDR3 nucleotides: TGTGCCAGCACCCCGACAGGGACGAATGGCTACACCTTC.